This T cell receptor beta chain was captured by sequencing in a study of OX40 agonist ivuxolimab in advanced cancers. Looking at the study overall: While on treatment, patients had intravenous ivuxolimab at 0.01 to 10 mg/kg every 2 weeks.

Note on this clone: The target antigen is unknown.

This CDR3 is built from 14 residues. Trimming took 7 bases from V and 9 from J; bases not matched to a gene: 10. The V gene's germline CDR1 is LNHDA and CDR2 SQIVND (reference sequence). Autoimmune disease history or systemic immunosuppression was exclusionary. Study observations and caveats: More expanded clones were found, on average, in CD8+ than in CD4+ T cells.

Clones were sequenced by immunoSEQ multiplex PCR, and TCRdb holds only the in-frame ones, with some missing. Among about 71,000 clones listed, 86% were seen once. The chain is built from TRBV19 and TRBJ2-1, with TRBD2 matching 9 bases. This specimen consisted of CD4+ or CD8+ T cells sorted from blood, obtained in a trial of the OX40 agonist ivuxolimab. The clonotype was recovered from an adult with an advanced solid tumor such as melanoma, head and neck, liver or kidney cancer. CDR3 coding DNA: TGTGCCAGTAAGGCTAGCGGGATCGTTGGTGAGCAGTTCTTC. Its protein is CASKASGIVGEQFF. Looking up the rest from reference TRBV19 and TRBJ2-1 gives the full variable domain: DGGITQSPKYLFRKEGQNVTLSCEQNLNHDAMYWYRQDPGQGLRLIYYSQIVNDFQKGDIAEGYSVSREKKESFPLTVTSAQKNPTAFYLCASKASGIVGEQFFGPGTRLTVL.